The 24 T cell receptor beta chains below were found in one sample sequenced in a study of blood T cell repertoires in COVID-19 (dated by TCRdb to the early 2020s). To prepare the library, the immunoSEQ multiplex PCR assay was applied. This is the immuneACCESS table as TCRdb keeps it, with only in-frame sequences that have V and J called. A part of the clones is gone; compared with another copy, unresolved V genes explain less than half, and the rest is unexplained. The sample includes about 58,000 clones, with 80% to 90% observed a single time. The ten largest account for about 8% of the sample. The sequenced sample consisted of peripheral blood. These receptors all stem from a woman between 70 and 85 years old with active COVID-19.

The CDR3 bases are TGTGCCAGCAGTGATAACGGACAGTCTTATGGCTACACCTTC. Amino acid sequence: CASSDNGQSYGYTF. The chain couples TRBV28 to TRBJ1-2; maybe TRBD1 (6 bases). Trimming left V 5 bases short and J 5 bases short, with 15 bases between. The CDR3 length is 14 residues. Per the germline V gene, CDR1 is MDHEN and CDR2 is SYDVKM.

This rearrangement joins TRBV7-9 to TRBJ1-1, with 9 bases lining up with TRBD1. The CDR3 is 15 residues long. The germline V gene encodes CDR1 SEHNR and CDR2 FQNEAQ (reference sequence). The V and J ends lost 7 bases and 0 bases, in that order; junction bases with no gene match: 6. CDR3 DNA sequence: TGTGCCAGCAATGGACAGGGGCTCCTGAACACTGAAGCTTTCTTT. It is translated as CASNGQGLLNTEAFF.

The gene calls are TRBV19 and TRBJ2-1; the match to TRBD1 covers 11 bases. Germline CDR1 and CDR2: LNHDA and SQIVND (reference sequence). CDR3 length: 16 amino acids. Trimming removed 3 bases from V and 8 bases from J; junction bases left unmatched: 9. CDR3: CASSMNGQGARDEQFF. The CDR3 DNA reads TGTGCCAGTAGTATGAACGGACAGGGGGCGCGGGATGAGCAGTTCTTC.

The chain recombines TRBV27 with TRBJ2-7; no reliable D call. The CDR3 consists of 12 residues. Trimming left V 5 bases short and J 6 bases short, with 11 bases between. Germline V gives CDR1 MNHEY, CDR2 SMNVEV (reference sequence). Written as DNA, the CDR3 is TGTGCCAGCAGTCCCCTTTCCGGCGAGCAGTACTTC. Translation gives CASSPLSGEQYF.

The gene calls are TRBV19 and TRBJ2-7, with TRBD1 identical over 7 bases. V trimming: 4 bases; J trimming: 3 bases; junction bases outside the gene matches: 12. Per the germline V gene, CDR1 is LNHDA and CDR2 is SQIVND (reference sequence). The CDR3 has 16 residues. The CDR3 DNA reads TGTGCCAGTAGTAGCTTGACAGGGTCTTCTCTCTACGAGCAGTACTTC. Translating it yields CASSSLTGSSLYEQYF.

This clone occurred a few times. The V and J genes are TRBV25-1 and TRBJ2-7; 7 nucleotides line up with TRBD2. This CDR3 has 12 residues. Germline lookup yields CDR1 MGHDK and CDR2 SYGVNS. J gave up 3 bases and V 7 bases, and 3 bases lay outside the gene matches. The CDR3 region is CASTSSGYEQYF. CDR3 sequence (DNA): TGTGCCAGCACCTCTAGCGGCTACGAGCAGTACTTC.

This clone was seen only a few times. This sequence joins TRBV28 and TRBJ2-7, with TRBD2 matching 7 bases. CDR1 MDHEN and CDR2 SYDVKM come from the germline V gene. The CDR3 totals 15 residues. The junction had 10 bases not matched to a gene; V was cut back by 6 bases and J by 2 bases. Here the CDR3 reads CASSSPSGRTYEQYF. CDR3 coding DNA: TGTGCCAGCAGCTCGCCTAGCGGAAGAACCTACGAGCAGTACTTC.

The genes are TRBV19 and TRBJ1-6; 7 nucleotides agree with TRBD1. Germline CDR1 is LNHDA and CDR2 is SQIVND (reference sequence). CDR3 length: 15 amino acids. Trimming took 4 bases from V and 12 from J; bases not matched to a gene: 12. In DNA, the CDR3 is TGTGCCAGTAGTACTACTACAGGGGTTGGAGGACCCCTCCACTTT. This sequence encodes CASSTTTGVGGPLHF.

CDR3: CASSLDRGNTGELFF. The CDR3 bases are TGTGCCAGCAGTTTGGACAGGGGGAACACCGGGGAGCTGTTTTTT. The chain has TRBV28 and TRBJ2-2, with 9 bases identical to TRBD1. This CDR3 spans 15 amino acids. Germline CDR1 and CDR2: MDHEN and SYDVKM. Unmatched junction bases numbered 0, after V lost 3 bases and J lost 1 base. Variable domain in full (rest from reference TRBV28 and TRBJ2-2): DVKVTQSSRYLVKRTGEKVFLECVQDMDHENMFWYRQDPGLGLRLIYFSYDVKMKEKGDIPEGYSVSREKKERFSLILESASTNQTSMYLCASSLDRGNTGELFFGEGSRLTVL.

This clone was seen more than once but under ten times. The rearrangement joins TRBV13 to TRBJ2-1; tentatively, D is TRBD2 (5 bases). Trimming removed 5 bases from V and 7 bases from J, with 6 bases in between. Per the germline V gene, CDR1 is PRHDT and CDR2 is FYEKMQ (reference sequence). The length of the CDR3 is 11 residues. CDR3 residues: CASSRGNEQFF. CDR3 nucleotides: TGTGCCAGCAGCCGCGGGAATGAGCAGTTCTTC. Combining the CDR3 with reference TRBV13 and TRBJ2-1 gives the whole variable domain AAGVIQSPRHLIKEKRETATLKCYPIPRHDTVYWYQQGPGQDPQFLISFYEKMQSDKGSIPDRFSAQQFSDYHSELNMSSLELGDSALYFCASSRGNEQFFGPGTRLTVL.

This rearrangement joins TRBV18 to TRBJ2-7; D not certain. The CDR3 sequence is 15 residues long. Germline V CDR1 and CDR2: KGHSH, LQKENI. Trimming cost V 3 bases and J 2 bases, with 14 bases left between them. The CDR3 DNA is TGTGCCAGCTCACCCGGAGCTGAGGTTACCTACGAGCAGTACTTC. Its protein product is CASSPGAEVTYEQYF.

The chain couples TRBV28 to TRBJ1-2, with TRBD1 matching over 8 bases. The CDR3 runs 13 residues. Germline V CDR1 and CDR2: MDHEN, SYDVKM. The trim removed 3 bases at V and 8 bases at J, leaving 5 bases unmatched. CDR3 sequence reads: CASSLGQARGYTF. CDR3 coding DNA: TGTGCCAGCAGTTTGGGACAGGCTAGGGGCTACACCTTC.

The table lists this clone with a few counts. V gene TRBV2 combines with J gene TRBJ2-1, with 10 bases identical to TRBD2. Looked up from germline, CDR1 is SNHLY and CDR2 is FYNNEI. The CDR3 spans 14 residues. Losses at the gene ends were 4 bases for V and 6 bases for J; bases not matched to a gene: 3. The CDR3, as DNA: TGTGCCAGCAGTGTAGCGGGAGGAGGCAATGAGCAGTTCTTC. Protein product: CASSVAGGGNEQFF.

The sample holds one count of this clone. The chain is built from TRBV27 and TRBJ2-1; TRBD2 matches at 8 bases. This CDR3 spans 16 amino acids. Per the germline V gene, CDR1 is MNHEY and CDR2 is SMNVEV (reference sequence). Trimming took 5 bases from V and 0 from J; bases not matched to a gene: 6. CDR3 sequence (DNA): TGTGCCAGCAGTCCCTCTAGCGGGTACTCCTACAATGAGCAGTTCTTC. It encodes CASSPSSGYSYNEQFF.

The chain employs TRBV10-1 and TRBJ2-1, with D possibly TRBD1 on 6 matching bases. Germline assignment: CDR1 WNHNN and CDR2 SYGVQD (reference sequence). Trimming shortened V by 4 bases and J by 7 bases, and 11 bases separated the two germline ends. The CDR3 spans 13 residues. The CDR3 DNA is TGCGCCAGCAGTGGGTACAGGGTGAATGAGCAGTTCTTC. Its protein product is CASSGYRVNEQFF.

This chain links TRBV6-2 or TRBV6-3 with TRBJ2-3; maybe TRBD1 (5 bases). Deletions cut 5 bases from V and 4 bases from J, with 16 bases between. The CDR3 covers 15 residues. From germline, CDR1 is MNHEY and CDR2 SVGEGT. DNA of the CDR3: TGTGCCAGCAGTCCCCGGAGCCCCAGGGCAGATACGCAGTATTTT. Translation gives CASSPRSPRADTQYF.

This chain uses TRBV4-2 with TRBJ2-3; D is perhaps TRBD2 (5 bases). This CDR3 is 15 amino acids long. Trimming shortened V by 4 bases and J by 4 bases, and 15 bases separated the two germline ends. Germline V gives CDR1 LGHNA, CDR2 YNFKEQ. As DNA, the CDR3 is TGTGCCAGCAGCCGAGGGAGCGATGCGTCAGATACGCAGTATTTT. Translation: CASSRGSDASDTQYF.

This chain links TRBV28 with TRBJ2-6, with a possible D match to TRBD2 (5 bases). CDR1 and CDR2 (germline): MDHEN, SYDVKM. V lost 2 bases and J lost 0, with 11 bases in between. CDR3 length equals 17 residues. CDR3: CASSLAGDISGANVLTF. The DNA of the CDR3 is TGTGCCAGCAGTTTAGCGGGTGATATCTCTGGGGCCAACGTCCTGACTTTC.

The chain combines TRBV5-1 with TRBJ2-5, with 10 bases that match TRBD2. CDR1 and CDR2 (germline): SGHRS, YFSETQ. The CDR3 length is 14 residues. Germline trimming cut 0 bases from V and 7 bases from J; bases unmatched to any gene: 3. CDR3 nucleotide sequence: TGCGCCAGCAGCTTGGGGACTAGCGGAGGGACCCAGTACTTC. Translation: CASSLGTSGGTQYF.

The genes are TRBV27 and TRBJ1-1; possible D gene TRBD1, 6 bases. Germline-derived CDR1 and CDR2 are MNHEY and SMNVEV (reference sequence). The V end lost 6 bases, the J end lost 1 base, and 15 bases lay between the germline ends. This CDR3 comprises 15 residues. CDR3 DNA: TGTGCCAGCAGCGACCTACAGGGCACGAACACTGAAGCTTTCTTT. Protein product: CASSDLQGTNTEAFF.

The chain combines TRBV29-1 with TRBJ2-7, with TRBD2 matching over 9 bases. Germline CDR1 is SQVTM and CDR2 is ANQGSEA. Losses at the gene ends were 2 bases for V and 3 bases for J; bases not matched to a gene: 8. The CDR3 sequence is 15 residues long. DNA for the CDR3: TGCAGCGTTGAAACTAGCGGGTTACTGTTCTACGAGCAGTACTTC. This codes for CSVETSGLLFYEQYF.

The chain joins TRBV7-9 to TRBJ2-3, with TRBD2 matching over 7 bases. The CDR3 has 14 residues. J gave up 3 bases and V 4 bases, and 4 bases lay outside the gene matches. Looked up from germline, CDR1 is SEHNR and CDR2 is FQNEAQ (reference sequence). The CDR3 sequence is CASSSPSGTDTQYF. CDR3 DNA sequence: TGTGCCAGCAGCTCCCCTAGCGGTACAGATACGCAGTATTTT.

The chain has TRBV5-1 and TRBJ1-5; the D gene is possibly TRBD1 (6 bases). The CDR3 consists of 16 residues. The germline V and J ends were trimmed by 1 base and 0 bases, with 11 bases remaining between them. Germline values: CDR1 SGHRS, CDR2 YFSETQ. The CDR3 DNA is TGCGCCAGCAGCTTGACGGACAGTCATAGCAATCAGCCCCAGCATTTT. It is translated as CASSLTDSHSNQPQHF.

J is TRBJ1-1 and V is TRBV4-2, with TRBD1 matching over 7 bases. Germline CDR1 is LGHNA and CDR2 is YNFKEQ. This CDR3 has 17 residues. Losses at the gene ends were 7 bases for V and 0 bases for J; bases not matched to a gene: 14. CDR3 region: CASITQTGVIMNTEAFF. DNA of the CDR3: TGTGCCAGCATCACTCAAACAGGGGTCATCATGAACACTGAAGCTTTCTTT.